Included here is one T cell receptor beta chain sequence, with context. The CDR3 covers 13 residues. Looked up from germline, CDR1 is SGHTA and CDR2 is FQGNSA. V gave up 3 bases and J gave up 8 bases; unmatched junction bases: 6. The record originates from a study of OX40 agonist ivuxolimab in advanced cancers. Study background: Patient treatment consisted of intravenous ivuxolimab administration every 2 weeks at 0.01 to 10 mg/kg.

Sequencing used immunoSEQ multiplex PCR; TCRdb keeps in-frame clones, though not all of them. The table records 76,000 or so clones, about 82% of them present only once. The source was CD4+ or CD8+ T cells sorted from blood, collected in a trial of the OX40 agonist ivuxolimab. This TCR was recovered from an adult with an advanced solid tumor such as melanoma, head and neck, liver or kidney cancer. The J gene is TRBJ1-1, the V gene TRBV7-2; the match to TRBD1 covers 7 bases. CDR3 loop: CASSFQTGPEAFF. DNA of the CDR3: TGTGCCAGCAGCTTCCAGACAGGGCCAGAAGCTTTCTTT.